These 24 T cell receptor beta chains were sequenced from one sample in a study of blood T cell repertoires in COVID-19. This table comes from immunoSEQ multiplex PCR, and its TCRdb copy is limited to in-frame clones, with some not included. The sample has around 300,000 clones, 65% to 90% seen once. The sequencing input was peripheral blood. These receptors all stem from a human donor in a cohort sampled during active COVID-19.

The V gene is TRBV9, the J gene TRBJ1-5; D is unresolved. CDR3 size: 15 residues. The V gene lost 0 bases and the J gene lost 3 bases, with 10 bases spanning the gap. Germline V gives CDR1 SGDLS, CDR2 YYNGEE. Written as DNA, the CDR3 is TGTGCCAGCAGCGTAGGAAGAGGCCTCAATCAGCCCCAGCATTTT. This gives the protein CASSVGRGLNQPQHF.

This clone was observed many times. The genes are TRBV5-4 and TRBJ1-2; no definite D call. Germline lookup yields CDR1 SGHNT and CDR2 YYREEE (reference sequence). V was pared by 4 bases and J by 9 bases, with 16 bases between. The CDR3 has 13 amino acids. The CDR3 sequence is CASSATGSESYTF. The CDR3 DNA follows: TGTGCCAGCAGCGCGACGGGGTCGGAGAGCTACACCTTC.

V gene TRBV3-1 (or the pseudogene TRBV3-2) combines with J gene TRBJ1-3; D call uncertain. The CDR3 length is 17 residues. CDR1 is LGHDT and CDR2 is YNNKEL in the germline V gene (reference sequence). Trimming shortened V by 4 bases and J by 0 bases, and 16 bases separated the two germline ends. The CDR3 here is CASSLDPGSSSGNTIYF. The DNA for the CDR3 is TGTGCCAGCAGCCTAGACCCGGGATCCAGCTCTGGAAACACCATATATTTT.

This chain's CDR3 is CASSYGQGAGPYEQYF. The CDR3 bases are TGTGCCAGCAGTTACGGACAGGGGGCGGGCCCCTACGAGCAGTACTTC. This sequence joins TRBV6-5 and TRBJ2-7, with TRBD1 identical over 11 bases. V dropped 2 bases and J dropped 2; count of bases not matched to a gene: 5. The germline gives CDR1 MNHEY, CDR2 SVGAGI. The CDR3 runs to 16 residues.

The chain is built from TRBV6-5 and TRBJ1-6; no firm D call. The CDR3 spans 12 residues. The germline gives CDR1 MNHEY, CDR2 SVGAGI. V dropped 7 bases and J dropped 4 bases, with 5 bases sitting between them. CDR3: CASNGYNSPLHF. CDR3 DNA sequence: TGTGCCAGCAACGGGTATAATTCACCCCTCCACTTT.

On this clone: A read error may account for a junction end that differs from germline. This chain joins TRBV5-6 and TRBJ2-5, with 7 bases lining up with TRBD1. Per germline, CDR1 SGHDT and CDR2 YYEEEE. CDR3 length: 13 amino acids. CDR3 sequence (DNA): TGTGCCAGCAGATTGGGACAGCAAGAGACCCAGTACTTC. It translates to CASRLGQQETQYF.

The chain carries TRBV30 and TRBJ2-7; 8 bases align to TRBD1. Germline values: CDR1 GTSNPN, CDR2 SVGIG (reference sequence). V lost 3 bases, J lost 6 bases, and 4 bases stayed unmatched. This CDR3 has 12 residues. The CDR3 DNA reads as TGTGCCTGGAGCAGGGGGCAAGGCGAGCAGTACTTC. This codes for CAWSRGQGEQYF. The entire variable domain, with the rest obtained from reference TRBV30 and TRBJ2-7, is as follows: SQTIHQWPATLVQPVGSPLSLECTVEGTSNPNLYWYRQAAGRGLQLLFYSVGIGQISSEVPQNLSASRPQDRQFILSSKKLLLSDSGFYLCAWSRGQGEQYFGPGTRLTVT.

The chain uses TRBV7-2 and TRBJ1-5; D is perhaps TRBD1 (6 bases). The CDR3 extends over 14 amino acids. CDR1 is SGHTA and CDR2 is FQGNSA in the germline V gene. Trimming left V 5 bases short and J 4 bases short, with 12 bases between. CDR3 coding DNA: TGTGCCAGCAGCGGAGGGGGGGTTAATCAGCCCCAGCATTTT. Its translation: CASSGGGVNQPQHF.

The chain employs TRBV5-6 and TRBJ2-5, with TRBD1 matching 8 bases. The CDR3 is 14 amino acids. V was pared by 2 bases and J by 7 bases, with 7 bases of the junction left unmatched. Germline V lookup: CDR1 SGHDT, CDR2 YYEEEE. The CDR3 DNA reads TGTGCCAGCAGCTTACGCAGGGGGCGAGGGACCCAGTACTTC. Translation gives CASSLRRGRGTQYF.

The chain recombines TRBV6-5 with TRBJ1-2; the D is unclear. V was trimmed by 6 bases and J by 13 bases, leaving 21 bases between them. The CDR3 length is 13 residues. Germline-derived CDR1 and CDR2 are MNHEY and SVGAGI. The CDR3 DNA reads as TGTGCCAGCAGGACTCAACGCGATCGGGTTTGCACCTTC. It translates to CASRTQRDRVCTF.

This clone was detected once. The rearrangement uses TRBV7-2 and TRBJ1-1; 8 bases agree with TRBD1. The CDR3 extends over 15 amino acids. Germline V gives CDR1 SGHTA, CDR2 FQGNSA. The trim removed 5 bases at V and 1 base at J, leaving 6 bases unmatched. The CDR3 DNA follows: TGTGCCAGCAGCCCTCCGGACAGGGCGAACACTGAAGCTTTCTTT. It codes for CASSPPDRANTEAFF.

The chain combines TRBV5-1 with TRBJ2-1; 11 bases are shared with TRBD1. This CDR3 region has 19 residues. V was pared by 4 bases and J by 6 bases, with 18 bases of the junction left unmatched. The germline CDR1 and CDR2 sequences are SGHRS and YFSETQ. Written as DNA, the CDR3 is TGCGCCAGCAGCCCGCGGAGGACAGGGGGCGCAGCCGAGGTCAATGAGCAGTTCTTC. Translation: CASSPRRTGGAAEVNEQFF.

The chain carries TRBV25-1 and TRBJ2-2; 12 bases line up with TRBD1. CDR1 MGHDK and CDR2 SYGVNS come from the germline V gene. The CDR3 spans 18 residues. With V trimmed by 1 base and J by 3 bases, 6 bases remained unmatched. The CDR3 sequence: CASSESGTGGPYTGELFF. The CDR3 nucleotides read TGTGCCAGCAGTGAATCAGGGACAGGGGGCCCCTACACCGGGGAGCTGTTTTTT.

This clone was seen just once. The CDR3 protein is CAAEGGGAYEQYF. DNA of the CDR3: TGTGCCGCGGAGGGAGGGGGAGCCTACGAGCAGTACTTC. The V call is TRBV5-8, the J call TRBJ2-7; TRBD2 is a possible D gene (7 bases). The CDR3 consists of 13 residues. Trimming removed 10 bases at V and 2 bases at J, with 16 bases between. CDR1 SGHTS and CDR2 YDEGEE come from the germline V gene.

About this clone: A much larger clone lies one base from this, so it may be a read error. The same CDR3 can be traced to other DNA sequences in this sample. The J gene is TRBJ2-7, the V gene TRBV27; 11 bases agree with TRBD1. Germline CDR1 MNHEY, CDR2 SMNVEV (reference sequence). This CDR3 spans 14 amino acids. Trimming at V came to 5 bases and at J to 4 bases, leaving 4 bases not matched to a gene. The CDR3 DNA reads TGTGCCAGCAGTCCCGGGACAGGGGGTTACGAGCAGTACTTC. Translating it yields CASSPGTGGYEQYF.

The chain has TRBV24-1 and TRBJ2-2; TRBD1 matches at 8 bases. Germline loops: CDR1 KGHDR, CDR2 SFDVKD. The V and J ends lost 2 bases and 7 bases, in that order; junction bases with no gene match: 8. The CDR3 runs to 16 residues. The DNA for the CDR3 is TGTGCCACCAGTGATTCACGCAGGGGGCGCGACGGGGAGCTGTTTTTT. Translation gives CATSDSRRGRDGELFF.

CDR3 loop: CATSDVGAADTQYF. CDR3 DNA sequence: TGTGCCACCAGTGATGTGGGGGCCGCAGATACGCAGTATTTT. The V gene is TRBV24-1, the J gene TRBJ2-3, with a possible D match to TRBD1 (6 bases). V lost 3 bases and J 4 bases, leaving 10 bases between the germline ends. There are 14 residues in the CDR3. Germline lookup yields CDR1 KGHDR and CDR2 SFDVKD.

V gene TRBV10-1 combines with J gene TRBJ1-1; TRBD1 is a possible D gene (6 bases). V was pared by 3 bases and J by 2 bases, with 16 bases between. The CDR3 has 16 residues. Per the germline V gene, CDR1 is WNHNN and CDR2 is SYGVQD (reference sequence). The CDR3 coding sequence is TGCGCCAGCAGTGAAGGGACAAGTAGGGGAAACACTGAAGCTTTCTTT. Amino acid sequence: CASSEGTSRGNTEAFF.

On this clone itself: This sample includes further DNA sequences coding for the same CDR3. V usage is TRBV9 and J usage is TRBJ2-2; TRBD1 is a possible D gene (6 bases). V shed 0 bases and J shed 5 bases, with 11 bases lying between them. The CDR3 extends over 15 amino acids. CDR1 and CDR2 (germline): SGDLS, YYNGEE. CDR3 coding DNA: TGTGCCAGCAGCGTAGCTAGGCAGGGGACCGGGGAGCTGTTTTTT. Translated: CASSVARQGTGELFF.

The chain joins TRBV30 to TRBJ1-2, with D perhaps matching TRBD1 (6 bases). The CDR3 length is 12 residues. V was shortened by 7 bases and J by 0 bases, with 9 bases between the two germline ends. Germline-derived CDR1 and CDR2 are GTSNPN and SVGIG (reference sequence). The DNA for the CDR3 is TGTGCCTCGGGACATTCTAACTATGGCTACACCTTC. Its protein is CASGHSNYGYTF.

The chain links TRBV7-9 to TRBJ2-1; no reliable D call. CDR1 and CDR2 from the germline V gene are SEHNR and FQNEAQ (reference sequence). The CDR3 totals 12 residues. Trimming shortened V by 5 bases and J by 10 bases, and 12 bases separated the two germline ends. This chain's CDR3 is CASSLRLAEQFF. In nucleotides, the CDR3 is TGTGCCAGCAGCCTAAGGTTAGCAGAGCAGTTCTTC.

The chain joins TRBV2 to TRBJ1-5, with D perhaps matching TRBD1 (5 bases). The V gene lost 4 bases and the J gene lost 9 bases, with 19 bases spanning the gap. The CDR3 is 15 amino acids. The V gene's germline CDR1 is SNHLY and CDR2 FYNNEI. The CDR3 protein is CASSVLSGFGMPQHF. The CDR3 DNA reads as TGTGCCAGCAGTGTTCTATCAGGGTTTGGTATGCCCCAGCATTTT.

The chain uses TRBV12-3 or TRBV12-4 and TRBJ2-3; D is unclear. The CDR3 is made up of 12 amino acids. The V end was cut by 7 bases, the J end by 3 bases, with 8 bases between. The CDR3 DNA follows: TGTGCCAGCAAGGCTAGGACAGATACGCAGTATTTT. Its protein product is CASKARTDTQYF.

The genes are TRBV12-3 or TRBV12-4 and TRBJ1-6; 8 bases map to TRBD1. The CDR3 is 13 amino acids. The V gene end was trimmed by 7 bases and the J gene end by 9 bases; junction bases not matched to a gene: 5. As DNA, the CDR3 is TGTGCCAGCAAGGGACAGGCGGGTTCACCCCTCCACTTT. It yields the protein CASKGQAGSPLHF.